This T cell receptor beta chain comes out of a study of molecular identifiers for immune sequencing clone quantification. At the level of the study: Four portions were sequenced after RNA from about 20,000 or 100,000 naive CD8 cells was split five ways in replicates.

Turning to this clonotype: The antigen remains undetermined.

In TCRdb, the PCR reads were re-called with MiXCR into one record per CDR3 protein. This sample yields just under 650,000 distinct CDR3 sequences, of which just under 20% are seen a single time; under 0.95% belongs to the top ten. General observations from the study: Among effectors, clones above 20 RNA copies held over 99% of molecules; among naive cells, under 1%.

Material for sequencing was naive CD8+ T cells from blood, with Jurkat cell RNA spiked in. Subset: FACS-sorted CD8+CD4-CCR7+CD45RA+ naive T cells. This sequence originates from a human donor in good health. Some libraries in this study had Jurkat cell RNA spiked in.

The DNA for the CDR3 is TGTGCCAGCAGCCAAGGGGCAGGGGGGAGAACTAATGAAAAACTGTTTTTT. It codes for CASSQGAGGRTNEKLFF. This chain joins TRBV9 and TRBJ1-4; 7 nucleotides agree with TRBD1. CDR1 SGDLS and CDR2 YYNGEE come from the germline V gene. The junction had 10 bases not matched to a gene; V was cut back by 4 bases and J by 1 base. CDR3 length: 17 residues.